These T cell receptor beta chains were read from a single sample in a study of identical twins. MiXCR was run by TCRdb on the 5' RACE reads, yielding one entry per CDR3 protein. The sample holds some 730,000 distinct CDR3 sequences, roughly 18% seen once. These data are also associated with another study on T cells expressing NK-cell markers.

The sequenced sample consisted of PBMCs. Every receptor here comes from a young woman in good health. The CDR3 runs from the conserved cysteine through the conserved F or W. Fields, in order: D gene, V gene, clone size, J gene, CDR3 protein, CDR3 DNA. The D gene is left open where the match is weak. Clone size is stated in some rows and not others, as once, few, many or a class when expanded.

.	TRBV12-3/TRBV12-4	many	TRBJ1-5	CASNVKGGNQPQHF	TGTGCCAGCAATGTGAAAGGCGGGAATCAGCCCCAGCATTTT
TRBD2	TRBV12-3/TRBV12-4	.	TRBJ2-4	CASSLLGGGVVKNIQYF	TGTGCCAGCAGTCTCTTAGGCGGGGGGGTGGTCAAAAACATTCAGTACTTC
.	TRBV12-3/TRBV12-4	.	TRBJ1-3	CASSPLERNTIYF	TGTGCCAGCAGTCCCCTCGAGCGAAACACCATATATTTT
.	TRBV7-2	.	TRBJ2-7	CASSLQSTYEQYF	TGTGCCAGCAGCTTACAGTCCACCTACGAGCAGTACTTC
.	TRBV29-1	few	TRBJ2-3	CSVEDFTDTQYF	TGCAGCGTTGAAGACTTTACAGATACGCAGTATTTT
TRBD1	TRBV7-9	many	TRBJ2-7	CASSLSTGDPEQYF	TGTGCCAGCAGCTTATCGACAGGGGATCCCGAGCAGTACTTC
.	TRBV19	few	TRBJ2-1	CASSMGQGWTNEQFF	TGTGCCAGTAGTATGGGGCAGGGGTGGACGAATGAGCAGTTCTTC
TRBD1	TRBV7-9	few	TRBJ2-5	CASSADRGHIETQYF	TGTGCCAGCAGCGCGGACAGGGGGCATATAGAGACCCAGTACTTC
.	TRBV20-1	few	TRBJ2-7	CSAKRTDTYEQYF	TGCAGTGCGAAACGGACGGACACCTACGAGCAGTACTTC
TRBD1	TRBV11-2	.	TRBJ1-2	CASSLNRAGQANNYGYTF	TGTGCCAGCAGCCTCAATCGTGCCGGACAGGCCAACAACTATGGCTACACCTTC
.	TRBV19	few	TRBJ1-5	CALGQHNQPQHF	TGTGCCTTGGGGCAGCACAATCAGCCCCAGCATTTT
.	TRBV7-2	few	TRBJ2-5	CASSLDWGHETQYF	TGTGCCAGCAGCTTAGACTGGGGGCACGAGACCCAGTACTTC